The entry that follows covers one TCR beta chain sequence. The antigen remains undetermined. The data are from a study of cytomegalovirus exposure and HLA in healthy donors. Study-wide results and limits: In a later analysis, HLA-associated TCR beta chains were more clonally expanded than equally common others. Sequence variants that were highly shared formed a cluster that was likely a sequencing artifact. TCR beta sequences numbering some 17,000 were associated with HLA alleles at 0.05 false discovery rate in a later analysis.

The study ran its PCR with 60 Vbeta and 13 Jbeta primers. Profiled with immunoSEQ multiplex PCR; TCRdb holds only in-frame clones, not every one. The data show over 95,000 clones, around two thirds seen once. The clonotype originates from a human donor in good health. The specimen sequenced was PBMCs.

Here the CDR3 reads CASRGTGGIYEQYF. The CDR3 DNA reads as TGTGCCAGCAGGGGGACAGGGGGCATCTACGAGCAGTACTTC. This chain links TRBV28 with TRBJ2-7, with 12 bases aligning to TRBD1. This CDR3 region has 14 residues. CDR1 is MDHEN and CDR2 is SYDVKM in the germline V gene. The V segment lost 6 bases and the J segment 3 bases; nucleotides outside the gene matches: 3.